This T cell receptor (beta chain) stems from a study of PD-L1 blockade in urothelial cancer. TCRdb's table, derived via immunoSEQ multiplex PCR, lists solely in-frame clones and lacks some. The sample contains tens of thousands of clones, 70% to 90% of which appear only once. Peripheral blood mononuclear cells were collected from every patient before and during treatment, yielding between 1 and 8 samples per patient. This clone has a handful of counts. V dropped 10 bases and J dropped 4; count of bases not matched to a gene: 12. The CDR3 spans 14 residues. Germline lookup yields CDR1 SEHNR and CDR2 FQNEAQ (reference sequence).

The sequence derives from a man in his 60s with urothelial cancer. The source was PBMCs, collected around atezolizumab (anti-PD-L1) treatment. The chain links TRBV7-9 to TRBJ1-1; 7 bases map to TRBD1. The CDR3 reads CATRQGPTSTEAFF. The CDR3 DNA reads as TGTGCCACCCGACAGGGACCCACGTCCACTGAAGCTTTCTTT. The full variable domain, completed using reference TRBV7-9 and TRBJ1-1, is DTGVSQNPRHKITKRGQNVTFRCDPISEHNRLYWYRQTLGQGPEFLTYFQNEAQLEKSRLLSDRFSAERPKGSFSTLEIQRTEQGDSAMYLCATRQGPTSTEAFFGQGTRLTVV.